The TCR beta chain under discussion was sequenced for a study of graft-versus-host responses after intestinal transplantation. Study details: Recipients had multivisceral, liver-intestinal, or isolated intestinal transplants. Study-wide results and caveats: Marrow from the recipient contained GvH clones, some of which had appeared first in ileum or blood. Graft-donor T cell macrochimerism coincided with high graft-versus-host to host-versus-graft clonal ratios in allografts.

Measured with immunoSEQ multiplex PCR; TCRdb has only the in-frame clones, and not every one. The table lists about 120,000 clones, just under 95% of them singletons. Germline CDR1 and CDR2: KGHSH and LQKENI. V shed 3 bases and J shed 5 bases, with 16 bases lying between them. The CDR3 loop spans 15 amino acids. Comment on this clone: What it binds is not known.

The sample here was unstimulated CD4+ T cells sorted from spleen or lymph node cells, taken before intestinal transplant. This TCR derives from a human donor who received an intestinal transplant. This chain connects TRBV18 to TRBJ1-1; TRBD1 is a possible D gene (5 bases). CDR3 DNA sequence: TGTGCCAGCTCACCGTCGGTAGGGGCCTGGACTGAAGCTTTCTTT. It yields the protein CASSPSVGAWTEAFF.